In this sample, the clone carrying this T cell receptor beta chain turned up once. No antigen is known for it. This sample stems from a study of beta chain features in type 1 diabetes. Study background: No age, gender or cell yield differences were seen between patients and healthy donors. Across all samples, over 85 million sorted cells were examined.

The CDR3 consists of 15 residues. Trimming pared 1 base from V and 6 bases from J, leaving 13 bases between. Germline CDR1 and CDR2: MNHNS and SASEGT. The study reverse transcribed the entire isolated RNA, so it sequenced expressed TCRB transcripts. Generated by immunoSEQ multiplex PCR, the TCRdb table keeps only in-frame clones and is missing some. The profile shows roughly 250,000 clones, 68% of them singletons. Study-level findings and limits: PCR might favor shorter templates, equally in patients and controls. There were fewer insertions and more deletions at the VDJ junctions of type 1 diabetes patients.

Sequencing used naive CD4+ T cells from blood. The receptor comes from a man aged 25 to 45 in good health. This rearrangement joins TRBV6-1 to TRBJ2-1; D is possibly TRBD1 or TRBD2 (5 bases each). The CDR3 bases are TGTGCCAGCAGTGAAGGGGTAGTAGGGACCAATGAGCAGTTCTTC. The encoded protein is CASSEGVVGTNEQFF.